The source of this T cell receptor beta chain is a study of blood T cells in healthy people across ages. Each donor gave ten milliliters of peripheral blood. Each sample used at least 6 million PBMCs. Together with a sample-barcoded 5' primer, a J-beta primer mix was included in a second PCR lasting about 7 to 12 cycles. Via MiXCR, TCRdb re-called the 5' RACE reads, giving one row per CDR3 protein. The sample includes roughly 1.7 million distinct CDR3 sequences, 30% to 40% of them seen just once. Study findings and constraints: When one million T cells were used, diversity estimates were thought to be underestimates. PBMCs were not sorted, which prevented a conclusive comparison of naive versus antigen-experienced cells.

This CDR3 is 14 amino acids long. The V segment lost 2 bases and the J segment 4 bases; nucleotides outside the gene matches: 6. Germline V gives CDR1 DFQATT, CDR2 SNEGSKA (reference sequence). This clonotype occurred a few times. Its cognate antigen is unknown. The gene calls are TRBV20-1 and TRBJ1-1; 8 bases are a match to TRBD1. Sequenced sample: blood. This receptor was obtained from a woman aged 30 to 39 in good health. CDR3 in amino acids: CSARLNRGSTEAFF. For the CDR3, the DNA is TGCAGTGCTAGACTTAACAGGGGGTCCACTGAAGCTTTCTTT.